This T cell receptor (beta chain) was sequenced during a study of T cells after yellow fever vaccination. Study-wide findings and caveats: Researchers noted that a small share of clonotypes showed up in both CD4 and CD8 compartments.

The germline gives CDR1 MNHNS, CDR2 SASEGT. Trimming at V came to 6 bases and at J to 3 bases, leaving 3 bases not matched to a gene. The CDR3 covers 13 residues. UMIs were added to TCR cDNA along with a universal primer site when it was made by 5'RACE template switching. TCRdb re-called the 5' RACE reads through MiXCR, storing one row per CDR3 protein. The table shows fewer than 350,000 distinct CDR3 sequences, with approximately 4.3% occurring only once. This clonotype was seen ten or more times. The antigen is not known. V usage is TRBV6-1 and J usage is TRBJ2-7; 9 bases line up with TRBD1. This TCR was sampled from a man aged 18 to 29 who received the YFV17D yellow fever vaccine. The sample was PBMCs, taken 15 days after the yellow fever booster vaccination. CDR3 DNA: TGTGCCAGCAGCGAGGACAGGGGCTACGAGCAGTACGTC. This codes for CASSEDRGYEQYV.